This T cell receptor (beta chain) was obtained from a study of cytomegalovirus exposure and HLA in healthy donors. Primers for the PCR totalled 60 Vbeta and 13 Jbeta. Profiling relied on immunoSEQ multiplex PCR, and the TCRdb table lists in-frame clones only, not all of them. Its table lists 200,000 to 250,000 clones. Remarks on this clone: The target antigen is unknown.

Notes on the study in general: Clonal expansion was found to be greater in HLA-associated TCR beta chains than in equally common others in a later analysis.

The CDR3 contains 12 residues. Germline loops: CDR1 SQVTM, CDR2 ANQGSEA. This rearrangement joins TRBV29-1 to TRBJ2-7; TRBD2 aligns across 9 bases. Sequenced input: PBMCs. The clonotype comes from a woman in her thirties in good health and CMV-seropositive. This CDR3 is CRSGGPSYEQYF. Here the CDR3 DNA reads TGCAGGAGCGGGGGGCCGTCCTACGAGCAGTACTTC.